This T cell receptor (beta chain) was observed in a study of shared clonotypes between healthy human individuals. Study-level points and caveats: Owing to a small donor count, the genetic and exposure-history diversity represented was limited.

Researchers ran the assay at a deep level. Using about 220 ng DNA, tens of thousands of T cell genomes, the sorted-subset replicate PCRs were run. The table came from immunoSEQ multiplex PCR; TCRdb's copy has only in-frame clones and leaves some out. The sample comprises about 1.9 million clones, about 94% of which are singletons, and around 1.7% rests with the top ten. The naive CD8 fraction comprised CD45RO-negative cells positively selected for CCR7 and excluded terminally differentiated effector memory CD45RA+ cells. V was clipped by 1 base and J by 2 bases, with 12 bases between them. CDR3 length: 15 amino acids. Germline CDR1 and CDR2: LNHDA and SQIVND (reference sequence). Concerning this clone: As yet, its antigen is unknown.

The rearrangement uses TRBV19 and TRBJ2-7, with D perhaps TRBD1 (5 bases). The specimen sequenced was naive CD8+ T cells from PBMCs. The source is a man in his late teens or twenties in good health. Some clones in this sample may be carry-over from other donors' samples. The CDR3 loop is CASSIAATATYEQYF. DNA of the CDR3: TGTGCCAGTAGTATAGCTGCGACAGCAACCTACGAGCAGTACTTC.